The clone carrying this TCR beta chain was counted a few times. The data are from a study of blood T cell repertoires in COVID-19. Study in general: Acute and convalescent COVID-19 samples came from the United States, Italy and Spain. T cells, B-cell-depleted T cells, or PBMCs provided the cDNA or gDNA that served as material.

Germline CDR1 reads SGHNT; CDR2 reads YYREEE (reference sequence). The germline V and J ends were trimmed by 2 bases and 4 bases, with 11 bases remaining between them. The CDR3 consists of 14 residues. Per the original methods: Counts of nucleated cells, estimated from reference gene primer amplification, were obtained. The table came from immunoSEQ multiplex PCR; TCRdb's copy has only in-frame clones and leaves some out. V, J and clone size are taken as reported in that table, and D and trimming were inferred from the DNA itself. This sample has approximately 50,000 clones, with 70% to 80% found just once.

Sequences were obtained from peripheral blood. The rearrangement uses TRBV5-4 and TRBJ2-3, with a weak D call TRBD1 (6 bases). The sequence was collected from a man between 65 and 80 years old with acute or convalescent COVID-19. CDR3 in amino acids: CASSLEQGSDTQYF. CDR3 in DNA: TGTGCCAGCAGCTTAGAACAGGGATCAGATACGCAGTATTTT.